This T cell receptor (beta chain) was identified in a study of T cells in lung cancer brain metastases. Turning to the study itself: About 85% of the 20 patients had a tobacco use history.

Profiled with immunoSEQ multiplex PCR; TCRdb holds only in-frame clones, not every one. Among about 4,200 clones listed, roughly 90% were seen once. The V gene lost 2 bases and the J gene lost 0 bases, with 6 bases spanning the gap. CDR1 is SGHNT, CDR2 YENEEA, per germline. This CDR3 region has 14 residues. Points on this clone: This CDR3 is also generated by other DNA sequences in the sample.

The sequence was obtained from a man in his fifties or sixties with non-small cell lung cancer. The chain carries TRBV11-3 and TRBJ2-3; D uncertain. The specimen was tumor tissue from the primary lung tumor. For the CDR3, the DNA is TGTGCCAGCAGCTTAACCAGTAGCACAGATACGCAGTATTTT. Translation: CASSLTSSTDTQYF. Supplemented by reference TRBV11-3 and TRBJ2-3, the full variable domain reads EAGVVQSPRYKIIEKKQPVAFWCNPISGHNTLYWYLQNLGQGPELLIRYENEEAVDDSQLPKDRFSAERLKGVDSTLKIQPAELGDSAVYLCASSLTSSTDTQYFGPGTRLTVL.